The 30 T cell receptor beta chains listed next were all sequenced from one sample in a study of T cells in Graves' hyperthyroidism and ophthalmopathy. TCR beta CDR3 regions were amplified from RNA. With the HTBI primer set, the TCR CDR3 went through a first round of RT-PCR. TCRdb reprocessed the multiplex PCR reads via MiXCR and lists one record per CDR3 protein. The table includes about 200,000 distinct CDR3 sequences, about a sixth detected once. Sequenced material: blood. Source of these receptors: a woman aged 45-59 years with Graves' hyperthyroidism.

This clonotype was seen many times. In nucleotides, the CDR3 is TGTGCCAGCAGTTTAGGACCTAGCAATGAGCAGTTCTTC. Protein product: CASSLGPSNEQFF. V and J are TRBV12-3 or TRBV12-4 and TRBJ2-1; unclear D gene. V was shortened by 1 base and J by 6 bases, with 7 bases between the two germline ends. This CDR3 region has 13 residues.

This rearrangement joins TRBV6-5 to TRBJ1-2; 10 bases map to TRBD1. Germline CDR1 and CDR2: MNHEY and SVGAGI. The CDR3 contains 16 residues. V trimming: 2 bases; J trimming: 4 bases; junction bases outside the gene matches: 7. The CDR3 protein is CASSYTRTGGTYGYTF. The CDR3 DNA reads as TGTGCCAGCAGTTACACTAGGACAGGGGGTACCTATGGCTACACCTTC.

This chain uses TRBV9 with TRBJ2-1, with a weak D call TRBD2 (6 bases). Germline CDR1 reads SGDLS; CDR2 reads YYNGEE. The CDR3 has 17 amino acids. Trimming cost V 1 base and J 0 bases, with 14 bases left between them. The CDR3 DNA is TGTGCCAGCAGCGTACGGAGGGGATCAAGCTCCTACAATGAGCAGTTCTTC. This translates into CASSVRRGSSSYNEQFF.

This clonotype was found many times. The chain carries TRBV12-3 or TRBV12-4 and TRBJ1-5, with D possibly matching TRBD1 (6 bases). The CDR3 runs to 15 residues. The V end was cut by 3 bases, the J end by 1 base, with 10 bases between. Here the CDR3 DNA reads TGTGCCAGCAGTTTTGGGGGCACAAGCAATCAGCCCCAGCATTTT. Its protein product is CASSFGGTSNQPQHF.

The J gene is TRBJ1-1, the V gene TRBV5-1; unclear D gene. Germline V gene data show CDR1 as SGHRS and CDR2 as YFSETQ. Trimming stripped 0 bases from V and 0 bases from J, with 9 bases between. The CDR3 runs 15 residues. In DNA form, the CDR3 reads TGCGCCAGCAGCTTGGATACAGAATTGAACACTGAAGCTTTCTTT. Translating gives CASSLDTELNTEAFF.

This clonotype was detected only a few times. This chain links TRBV14 with TRBJ2-7, with TRBD2 matching over 9 bases. There are 14 residues in the CDR3. J gave up 4 bases and V 3 bases, and 4 bases lay outside the gene matches. Germline V gene sequence: CDR1 SGHDN, CDR2 FVKESK. The CDR3 spells CASSHVAGGYEQYF. Here the CDR3 DNA reads TGTGCCAGCAGCCATGTGGCGGGAGGGTACGAGCAGTACTTC.

This clonotype showed up many times. The chain is built from TRBV7-2 and TRBJ1-2; the D gene is possibly TRBD1 (5 bases). This CDR3 is 14 amino acids long. V lost 5 bases and J lost 2, with 12 bases in between. The germline gives CDR1 SGHTA, CDR2 FQGNSA. CDR3 protein: CASSLEDMNYGYTF. CDR3 DNA: TGTGCCAGCAGCCTGGAGGACATGAACTATGGCTACACCTTC.

This clonotype was counted at least ten times. The chain employs TRBV20-1 and TRBJ1-1; 8 bases align to TRBD1. The V segment lost 5 bases and the J segment 1 base; nucleotides outside the gene matches: 9. The CDR3 length is 15 residues. Germline V gives CDR1 DFQATT, CDR2 SNEGSKA (reference sequence). This chain's CDR3 is CSAHPQGGGNTEAFF. As DNA, the CDR3 is TGCAGTGCTCATCCACAGGGGGGGGGGAACACTGAAGCTTTCTTT.

Many counts were recorded for this clonotype. The V call is TRBV7-9, the J call TRBJ2-5, with D hard to call. The CDR3 length is 14 residues. Germline CDR1 is SEHNR and CDR2 is FQNEAQ (reference sequence). Trimming removed 11 bases from V and 4 bases from J, with 20 bases in between. The CDR3 here is CAVRSAQRAETQYF. CDR3 DNA sequence: TGTGCCGTCCGCAGCGCACAACGGGCAGAGACCCAGTACTTC.

This sequence joins TRBV20-1 and TRBJ2-5, with D perhaps matching TRBD2 (5 bases). This CDR3 region has 13 residues. V was cut by 8 bases and J by 2 bases, with 15 bases left in between. The germline V gene has CDR1 DFQATT and CDR2 SNEGSKA (reference sequence). CDR3 sequence: CSPDGETQETQYF. The CDR3 nucleotides read TGCAGTCCCGACGGGGAAACACAAGAGACCCAGTACTTC.

This clonotype came up many times. The chain is built from TRBV10-3 and TRBJ2-5; 7 bases are a match to TRBD1. The germline V gene encodes CDR1 ENHRY and CDR2 SYGVKD. The CDR3 runs 13 residues. J lost 5 bases, V lost 5 bases, and 5 bases had no gene match. CDR3 DNA: TGTGCCATCAGTTGGGACAGTTCCGAGACCCAGTACTTC. It encodes CAISWDSSETQYF.

The V gene is TRBV25-1, the J gene TRBJ2-1, with 10 bases identical to TRBD2. V trimming: 1 base; J trimming: 0 bases; junction bases outside the gene matches: 9. Germline V lookup: CDR1 MGHDK, CDR2 SYGVNS. CDR3 length: 19 residues. CDR3 protein: CASSESIAGGPPSYNEQFF. The DNA of the CDR3 is TGTGCCAGCAGTGAATCTATAGCGGGAGGTCCTCCCTCCTACAATGAGCAGTTCTTC.

This clonotype has a handful of counts. V usage is TRBV4-1 and J usage is TRBJ1-3; 7 bases match TRBD1. The CDR3 totals 15 residues. With 3 bases clipped from V and 1 base from J, the junction kept 3 bases outside the gene matches. Germline V gene data show CDR1 as MGHRA and CDR2 as YSYEKL. CDR3 sequence: CASSHRTGSGNTIYF. CDR3 bases: TGCGCCAGCAGCCATCGGACAGGATCTGGAAACACCATATATTTT.

This clonotype has ten or more counts. The J gene is TRBJ2-3, the V gene TRBV11-2; 8 bases align to TRBD2. The junction had 10 bases not matched to a gene; V was cut back by 5 bases and J by 3 bases. CDR1 is SGHAT, CDR2 FQNNGV, per germline. The CDR3 runs 16 residues. The CDR3 loop is CASSPRGLVSTDTQYF. DNA for the CDR3: TGTGCCAGCAGCCCCCGGGGACTAGTGTCGACAGATACGCAGTATTTT.

This clonotype was detected many times. This rearrangement joins TRBV18 to TRBJ2-7; D is possibly TRBD1 or TRBD2 (5 bases each). Trimming stripped 2 bases from V and 3 bases from J, with 14 bases between. Per the germline V gene, CDR1 is KGHSH and CDR2 is LQKENI. The CDR3 has 15 residues. CDR3 amino acids: CASSPGRDGVYEQYF. The DNA for the CDR3 is TGTGCCAGCTCACCAGGAAGGGACGGAGTCTACGAGCAGTACTTC.

V gene TRBV7-2 combines with J gene TRBJ2-7; 11 nucleotides line up with TRBD1. The germline gives CDR1 SGHTA, CDR2 FQGNSA. Trimming at V came to 6 bases and at J to 7 bases, leaving 14 bases not matched to a gene. The length of the CDR3 is 16 residues. Written as DNA, the CDR3 is TGTGCCAGCAGACTAAACGGACAGGGGGCAAGGAATGAGCAGTACTTC. Protein sequence: CASRLNGQGARNEQYF.

In this sample, this clonotype turned up a few times. The rearrangement links TRBV19 to TRBJ1-2; TRBD1 matches at 8 bases. Germline V gene sequence: CDR1 LNHDA, CDR2 SQIVND (reference sequence). This CDR3 region has 14 residues. With V trimmed by 3 bases and J by 5 bases, 5 bases remained unmatched. The CDR3 DNA sequence: TGTGCCAGTAGTATTCAGGGGGCGCAGTATGGCTACACCTTC. As protein: CASSIQGAQYGYTF.

The V call is TRBV27, the J call TRBJ2-2; 13 nucleotides align to TRBD2. The CDR3 is made up of 17 amino acids. CDR1 and CDR2 (germline): MNHEY, SMNVEV (reference sequence). Trimming at V came to 6 bases and at J to 1 base, leaving 5 bases not matched to a gene. As DNA, the CDR3 is TGTGCCAGCAGGGGGACTAGCGGGACGTTGAACACCGGGGAGCTGTTTTTT. Translation gives CASRGTSGTLNTGELFF.

This clonotype was seen a handful of times. The rearrangement joins TRBV20-1 to TRBJ2-4, with D perhaps matching TRBD2 (5 bases). The germline gives CDR1 DFQATT, CDR2 SNEGSKA (reference sequence). CDR3 length: 16 residues. V was pared by 5 bases and J by 3 bases, with 20 bases between. DNA of the CDR3: TGCAGTGCTCGGAACCCCCGGGATTCGAGCAAAAACATTCAGTACTTC. Protein sequence: CSARNPRDSSKNIQYF.

Notes on this clonotype: This likely comes from a read error, as the CDR3 has no conserved phenylalanine or tryptophan at its end. The chain couples TRBV20-1 to TRBJ1-2; D ambiguous. The CDR3 is 13 residues long. V was shortened by 0 bases and J by 4 bases, with 9 bases between the two germline ends. Germline V lookup: CDR1 DFQATT, CDR2 SNEGSKA (reference sequence). CDR3 DNA sequence: TGCAGTGCTAGAGATCAGTACAGCTATGGCTACACCCTC. Translated, it gives CSARDQYSYGYTL.

This clonotype was counted a few times. The V and J genes are TRBV28 and TRBJ2-2; no definite D call. There are 16 residues in the CDR3. CDR1 is MDHEN, CDR2 SYDVKM, per germline. V gave up 3 bases and J gave up 5 bases, with 16 bases separating them. The CDR3 region has the DNA TGTGCCAGCAGTTTCCAAGGGCGTCCTGGGACCGGGGAGCTGTTTTTT. This codes for CASSFQGRPGTGELFF. The full variable domain, rest sourced from reference TRBV28 and TRBJ2-2, is DVKVTQSSRYLVKRTGEKVFLECVQDMDHENMFWYRQDPGLGLRLIYFSYDVKMKEKGDIPEGYSVSREKKERFSLILESASTNQTSMYLCASSFQGRPGTGELFFGEGSRLTVL.

The chain carries TRBV9 and TRBJ1-2; 9 nucleotides agree with TRBD1. CDR1 is SGDLS and CDR2 is YYNGEE in the germline V gene. J lost 4 bases, V lost 4 bases, and 11 bases had no gene match. This CDR3 region has 16 residues. The CDR3 region is CASSTRDRVGSYGYTF. CDR3 DNA: TGTGCCAGCAGCACCCGGGACAGGGTCGGGTCCTATGGCTACACCTTC.

This clonotype turned up a few times. The chain joins TRBV29-1 to TRBJ2-7, with TRBD1 matching over 11 bases. Germline lookup yields CDR1 SQVTM and CDR2 ANQGSEA. J lost 3 bases, V lost 3 bases, and 1 base had no gene match. The CDR3 is made up of 13 amino acids. CDR3 in DNA: TGCAGCGTTGAGGACAGGGGGCTCTACGAGCAGTACTTC. It is translated as CSVEDRGLYEQYF.

The chain joins TRBV28 to TRBJ2-3, with D unresolved. This CDR3 spans 15 amino acids. Per the germline V gene, CDR1 is MDHEN and CDR2 is SYDVKM. The V end was cut by 4 bases, the J end by 4 bases, with 15 bases between. The CDR3 bases are TGTGCCAGCAGTTCCCCGAAGGGCCTCTCAGATACGCAGTATTTT. Amino acids: CASSSPKGLSDTQYF. The full variable domain, its missing parts supplied by reference TRBV28 and TRBJ2-3, is DVKVTQSSRYLVKRTGEKVFLECVQDMDHENMFWYRQDPGLGLRLIYFSYDVKMKEKGDIPEGYSVSREKKERFSLILESASTNQTSMYLCASSSPKGLSDTQYFGPGTRLTVL.

Of note for this clonotype: This may be a read error: a much more frequent sequence differs by one nucleotide. The V gene is TRBV13, the J gene TRBJ2-7, with TRBD2 matching over 12 bases. The J call is uncertain, as TRBJ2-1 better fits the DNA end. CDR3 length equals 15 residues. Germline CDR1 is PRHDT and CDR2 is FYEKMQ (reference sequence). Written as DNA, the CDR3 is TGTGCCAGCAGCTCATCGGGACTAGCGGGCTACGAGCAGTTCTTC. Residues: CASSSSGLAGYEQFF.

The table lists this clonotype with a few counts. The V and J genes are TRBV24-1 and TRBJ2-1; 8 bases map to TRBD1. The germline V gene has CDR1 KGHDR and CDR2 SFDVKD. V lost 3 bases, J lost 7 bases, and 13 bases stayed unmatched. The CDR3 is made up of 17 amino acids. CDR3 DNA: TGTGCCACCAGTGATCTGCCACGGACAGGGACGAGGAATGAGCAGTTCTTC. It codes for CATSDLPRTGTRNEQFF.

This clonotype was counted many times. This chain uses TRBV5-1 with TRBJ1-1; 7 bases map to TRBD1. J was trimmed by 5 bases and V by 2 bases; bases with no gene match: 9. The CDR3 totals 15 residues. Germline values: CDR1 SGHRS, CDR2 YFSETQ. CDR3 residues: CASSLTGAKGTEAFF. In DNA, the CDR3 is TGCGCCAGCAGCTTAACAGGGGCGAAGGGGACTGAAGCTTTCTTT. Full variable domain (remainder filled in from reference TRBV5-1 and TRBJ1-1): KAGVTQTPRYLIKTRGQQVTLSCSPISGHRSVSWYQQTPGQGLQFLFEYFSETQRNKGNFPGRFSGRQFSNSRSEMNVSTLELGDSALYLCASSLTGAKGTEAFFGQGTRLTVV.

Many counts were recorded for this clonotype. The V call is TRBV20-1, the J call TRBJ2-5; D remains unclear. With 4 bases removed from V and 5 bases from J, the gap between germline ends came to 11 bases. CDR1 is DFQATT, CDR2 SNEGSKA, per germline (reference sequence). The CDR3 sequence is 12 residues long. The CDR3 spells CSATSVRETQYF. CDR3 in DNA: TGCAGTGCTACCAGTGTGAGGGAGACCCAGTACTTC.

In this sample, this clonotype turned up a few times. This may come from a read error, since a much larger clone is one base off. V is TRBV6-1 and J is TRBJ2-7, with D possibly called TRBD1 or TRBD2 (5 bases each). The V gene's germline CDR1 is MNHNS and CDR2 SASEGT. The CDR3 consists of 15 residues. Written as DNA, the CDR3 is TGTGCCAGCATGGCCGGGGCCCGCACCTCCTACGGGCAGTACTTC. Its translation is CASMAGARTSYGQYF.

This clonotype showed up many times. CDR3 sequence: CSARDRGQGGTEAFF. DNA for the CDR3: TGCAGTGCTAGAGATCGGGGACAGGGGGGGACTGAAGCTTTCTTT. The rearrangement links TRBV20-1 to TRBJ1-1; TRBD1 agrees at 11 bases. Trimming removed 0 bases from V and 5 bases from J; junction bases left unmatched: 5. The length of the CDR3 is 15 residues. CDR1 and CDR2 from the germline V gene are DFQATT and SNEGSKA (reference sequence).